The subject of this entry is one T cell receptor beta chain. The antigen remains undetermined. The CDR3 covers 14 residues. CDR1 is SQVTM and CDR2 is ANQGSEA in the germline V gene. Trimming shortened V by 6 bases and J by 3 bases, and 15 bases separated the two germline ends. The data belong to a study of cytomegalovirus exposure and HLA in healthy donors. Study summary: The roughly 120 million unique TCR beta sequences, from approximately 170 million T cells, were found by an earlier analysis. Whole-study findings and limits: Altogether, 164 TCR beta chains were recorded as cytomegalovirus-associated. Apparent HLA restriction characterized most CMV-associated TCR beta chains in a later analysis. Some V segments could not be told apart, so they were left out, TRBV6-2 and TRBV6-3 among them.

With 60 Vbeta and 13 Jbeta primers, the PCR was carried out. This table comes from immunoSEQ multiplex PCR, and its TCRdb copy is limited to in-frame clones, with some not included. The table lists approximately 150,000 clones. The sample was PBMCs. V gene TRBV29-1 combines with J gene TRBJ1-5, with D possibly TRBD1 on 5 matching bases. The receptor's source is a young woman in good health and CMV-seronegative. CDR3 amino acids: CSVSQGRSNQPQHF. The CDR3 nucleotides read TGCAGCGTCTCTCAGGGCCGATCCAATCAGCCCCAGCATTTT.